This T cell receptor (beta chain) was captured by sequencing in a study of HIV-infected patients and healthy controls. Whole blood was used without fractionation, so all unsorted peripheral T cells were included. Enrolled donors were untreated HIV-infected adults about to begin antiretroviral therapy. CDR1 is LNHDA and CDR2 is SQIVND in the germline V gene (reference sequence). V was pared by 7 bases and J by 1 base, with 7 bases of the junction left unmatched. The CDR3 runs to 15 residues. Study results and caveats: CMV-associated CDR3s mostly grew nonsignificantly during therapy, while HIV-associated CDR3s declined significantly. Healthy control repertoires had roughly threefold more distinct CDR3s than untreated HIV+ repertoires, and higher Shannon diversity. HLA types of the donors remained undetermined.

cDNA was made from roughly 470 ng RNA using alpha and beta constant primers. Separate chain-specific third strand synthesis with multiplexing indices produced the alpha and beta libraries. TCRdb recomputed calls from the 5' RACE reads with MiXCR, one row per CDR3 protein. The data contain 9,500 to 15,000 distinct CDR3 sequences, around 9.3% of them singletons. As regards this clonotype: The antigen is unknown.

The chain is built from TRBV19 and TRBJ1-5; 7 positions match TRBD1. This clonotype originated in an adult with HIV infection. The donor label of this sample is uncertain. Sequenced material: blood, taken before antiretroviral therapy. CDR3 sequence (DNA): TGTGCCAGTAACCGACAGGGAGGAAGCAATCAGCCCCAGCATTTT. This translates into CASNRQGGSNQPQHF.